This T cell receptor beta chain is from a study of beta chain features in type 1 diabetes. Broader study findings: Although PCR might favor shorter templates, it would do so equally in patients and controls.

The CDR3 length is 11 residues. Germline assignment: CDR1 MNHEY and CDR2 SVGAGI. The V segment lost 8 bases and the J segment 9 bases; nucleotides outside the gene matches: 5. What was sequenced were expressed TCRB transcripts, since all of the isolated RNA had been reverse transcribed. Repertoires were generated with immunoSEQ multiplex PCR, while TCRdb's copy carries only in-frame clones and drops some. The table shows approximately 400,000 clones, with roughly 16% occurring only once. One heparinised draw of blood, averaging around 120 mL, came from each donor. The sample holds a few counts of this clone. Its target is not known.

The V and J genes are TRBV6-5 and TRBJ2-3; 7 nucleotides line up with TRBD2. The TCR was taken from a woman younger than 30 in good health. The sequenced material came from naive CD4+ T cells from blood. The CDR3: CASGGGLTQYF. DNA for the CDR3: TGTGCCAGCGGGGGGGGATTGACGCAGTATTTT.